One TCR beta chain is described in this entry. Enrolled through a virtual design, the participants were between roughly 18 and 89 years of age and came from under 30 US areas. This specimen comes from a study of blood T cell repertoires in COVID-19. Clones were read by immunoSEQ multiplex PCR, and TCRdb kept only the in-frame ones, dropping some. The sample has about 220,000 clones; 88% are singletons. The length of the CDR3 is 15 residues. The germline V gene has CDR1 SGHNT and CDR2 YYREEE (reference sequence). V shed 1 base and J 0 bases; nucleotides not matched to a gene: 1. The sequencing sample was made of PBMCs or T cells enriched from blood (not recorded which). This chain links TRBV5-4 with TRBJ2-5; 9 bases agree with TRBD2. This TCR was recovered from a woman aged 25 to 39 who had recovered from COVID-19. The CDR3: CASSLLAGHQETQYF. In nucleotides, the CDR3 is TGTGCCAGCAGCTTGCTAGCGGGGCACCAAGAGACCCAGTACTTC.